This paragraph covers one TCR beta chain sequence. No antigen is known for it. This likely traces to a read error, being one base from a far larger clone. The data were taken from a study of regulatory T cells in long-lasting Graves disease. Study-wide findings and caveats: Limited sample numbers may have lowered accuracy.

Assembly of TCR beta libraries relied on iRepertoire HTBI primers together with Arm-PCR of CDR3 regions. TCRdb re-called the multiplex PCR reads through MiXCR, storing one row per CDR3 protein. Among about 290,000 distinct CDR3 sequences listed, around 20% were seen once. Germline lookup yields CDR1 SGHTA and CDR2 FQGTGA. V lost 5 bases and J lost 6; bases outside the gene matches: 7. There are 14 residues in the CDR3. Specified time point: persistent/refractory GD, antithyroid drugs over 5 years with positive TRAb. There was RNA extracted from PBMCs, and the TCR library was made from it. The chain joins TRBV7-3 to TRBJ2-7, with 10 bases that match TRBD1. Sequencing was performed on peripheral blood mononuclear cells (PBMCs), taken when the disease was refractory, from a patient treated with antithyroid drugs. This TCR was sampled from a female donor with Graves disease. CDR3 region: CASSVRDRGGEQYF. Here the CDR3 DNA reads TGTGCCAGCAGCGTCCGGGACAGGGGAGGCGAGCAGTACTTC.